A selection of T cell receptor beta chains follows, all from one sample in a study of cytomegalovirus exposure and HLA in healthy donors. TCRdb's table, derived via immunoSEQ multiplex PCR, lists solely in-frame clones and lacks some. The data show 120,000 or so clones, about 80% seen once. The sequenced sample was PBMCs. These receptors were taken from a male donor in good health and CMV-seronegative. Both conserved end residues are part of each CDR3. A D gene is named only where the DNA matches it firmly. Clone size is not always given. Where it is, it says once, few, many or a class for expanded clones.

D: TRBD1; size: .; V: TRBV29-1; J: TRBJ1-2; DNA: TGCAGCGTGGGACAGGGGACAACACCGAACTATGGCTACACCTTC; CDR3: CSVGQGTTPNYGYTF
D: .; size: .; V: TRBV7-4; J: TRBJ2-1; DNA: TGTGCCAGCAGCTCCGGGTGCGAAAATGAGCAGTTCTTC; CDR3: CASSSGCENEQFF
D: TRBD2; size: .; V: TRBV2; J: TRBJ2-1; DNA: TGTGCCAGCAGTGACCCGGGACTAGCGAGTGAGCAGTTCTTC; CDR3: CASSDPGLASEQFF
D: .; size: few; V: TRBV27; J: TRBJ2-1; DNA: TGTGCCAGCAGTCCCGAATTAGGCGCATCATATGGGGCTTTACAGTTCTTC; CDR3: CASSPELGASYGALQFF
D: TRBD2; size: once; V: TRBV5-4; J: TRBJ2-7; DNA: TGTGCCAGCAGCTTGGCCCAATCTAGCGGATCCTACGAGCAGTACTTC; CDR3: CASSLAQSSGSYEQYF
D: .; size: .; V: TRBV5-1; J: TRBJ2-4; DNA: TGCGCCAGCAGCATCGAAAACATTCAGTACTTC; CDR3: CASSIENIQYF
D: TRBD1; size: .; V: TRBV4-1; J: TRBJ2-1; DNA: TGCGCCAGCAGCCAAGATTGGACAGGGGCCTACAATGAGCAGTTCTTC; CDR3: CASSQDWTGAYNEQFF
D: .; size: .; V: TRBV19; J: TRBJ1-1; DNA: TGTGCCAGTAGGGCCCCAGATGCTGAAGCTTTCTTT; CDR3: CASRAPDAEAFF
D: TRBD1; size: few; V: TRBV5-1; J: TRBJ1-2; DNA: TGCGCCAGCAGCTTGGTTATCCAGGGACAGGGGGCGCCTACCTTC; CDR3: CASSLVIQGQGAPTF
D: TRBD2; size: .; V: TRBV4-2; J: TRBJ2-1; DNA: TGTGCCAGCAGCCAAGATTGGGCGGGGGTCAATGAGCAGTTCTTC; CDR3: CASSQDWAGVNEQFF
D: TRBD2; size: .; V: TRBV10-1; J: TRBJ2-7; DNA: TGCGCCAGCAGTCGCGGCGCGGGAGACTACGAGCAGTACTTC; CDR3: CASSRGAGDYEQYF